The 8 T cell receptor beta chains listed next were all sequenced from one sample in a study of a mutant IDH1 vaccine in newly diagnosed glioma. Time point noted: baseline, week 1 (first vaccination visit). The sample's treatment: pre-vaccination baseline after standard-of-care therapy. Profiling relied on immunoSEQ multiplex PCR, and the TCRdb table lists in-frame clones only, not all of them. The sample has under 35,000 clones; almost 85% are singletons. The material was PBMCs, obtained from a glioma patient treated with radiotherapy, temozolomide or both. The receptor source for this set is a man under 40 with glioma.

The chain joins TRBV2 to TRBJ2-7; the match to TRBD1 covers 8 bases. The germline gives CDR1 SNHLY, CDR2 FYNNEI. The CDR3 is made up of 15 amino acids. V was clipped by 3 bases and J by 2 bases; unmatched bases: 6. CDR3: CASSDRDRGAYEQYF. CDR3 in DNA: TGTGCCAGCAGTGATAGAGACAGGGGTGCCTACGAGCAGTACTTC.

In this sample, this clone turned up a few times. The chain couples TRBV2 to TRBJ1-1; TRBD1 aligns across 8 bases. The CDR3 contains 14 residues. Germline CDR1 is SNHLY and CDR2 is FYNNEI. V trimming: 6 bases; J trimming: 1 base; junction bases outside the gene matches: 4. As DNA, the CDR3 is TGTGCCAGCAGAGATGACAGGGGGAACACTGAAGCTTTCTTT. The encoded protein is CASRDDRGNTEAFF.

The chain couples TRBV28 to TRBJ2-7, with no clear D. CDR1 and CDR2 from the germline V gene are MDHEN and SYDVKM. V was shortened by 2 bases and J by 1 base, with 3 bases between the two germline ends. The CDR3 loop spans 12 amino acids. CDR3 sequence (DNA): TGTGCCAGCAGTTTAGGGTCCTACGAGCAGTACTTC. It codes for CASSLGSYEQYF. Combining the CDR3 with reference TRBV28 and TRBJ2-7 gives the whole variable domain DVKVTQSSRYLVKRTGEKVFLECVQDMDHENMFWYRQDPGLGLRLIYFSYDVKMKEKGDIPEGYSVSREKKERFSLILESASTNQTSMYLCASSLGSYEQYFGPGTRLTVT.

This rearrangement joins TRBV5-1 to TRBJ1-2; 8 positions match TRBD1. V was pared by 2 bases and J by 4 bases, with 10 bases of the junction left unmatched. Germline loops: CDR1 SGHRS, CDR2 YFSETQ. The CDR3 runs 16 residues. The CDR3 DNA follows: TGCGCCAGCAGCTTATCCGCCGGACAGGGATTCTATGGCTACACCTTC. This translates into CASSLSAGQGFYGYTF.

V and J are TRBV2 and TRBJ2-2; the match to TRBD2 covers 10 bases. The germline V gene encodes CDR1 SNHLY and CDR2 FYNNEI. The CDR3 runs to 18 residues. Germline trimming cut 4 bases from V and 1 base from J; bases unmatched to any gene: 9. This chain's CDR3 is CASSVGVAGGQNTGELFF. The CDR3 DNA follows: TGTGCCAGCAGTGTGGGAGTAGCGGGGGGCCAGAACACCGGGGAGCTGTTTTTT.

The chain combines TRBV5-1 with TRBJ2-1; TRBD1 agrees at 7 bases. This CDR3 has 15 residues. Germline V CDR1 and CDR2: SGHRS, YFSETQ. V lost 0 bases to trimming and J lost 4 bases; unmatched junction nucleotides: 4. CDR3 bases: TGCGCCAGCAGCTTGGTGCAGGGGGAGTACAATGAGCAGTTCTTC. Translation: CASSLVQGEYNEQFF.

The chain has TRBV7-9 and TRBJ1-2; 7 bases are shared with TRBD1. V was pared by 10 bases and J by 6 bases, with 14 bases of the junction left unmatched. Germline loops: CDR1 SEHNR, CDR2 FQNEAQ (reference sequence). The CDR3 totals 14 residues. The DNA of the CDR3 is TGTGCCACGAACTCTGAGGGCAGGGGGGATGGCTACACCTTC. As protein: CATNSEGRGDGYTF.

The chain carries TRBV5-1 and TRBJ1-4; D is perhaps TRBD1 (6 bases). This CDR3 has 15 residues. Trimming left V 0 bases short and J 4 bases short, with 10 bases between. The germline gives CDR1 SGHRS, CDR2 YFSETQ. Here the CDR3 reads CASSLAGAYNEKLFF. CDR3 nucleotide sequence: TGCGCCAGCAGCTTGGCAGGGGCCTATAATGAAAAACTGTTTTTT.